The 27 T cell receptor beta chains in this list originate from one sample, sequenced in a study of cytomegalovirus exposure and HLA in healthy donors. The PCR had 60 Vbeta and 13 Jbeta primers. The repertoire was sequenced with immunoSEQ multiplex PCR; TCRdb's copy has only in-frame clones and lacks some. The sample carries about 130,000 clones, about 80% recorded once. Sequencing was carried out using PBMCs. The receptors here all came from a woman aged 40-49 years in good health and CMV-seronegative.

The sample holds a few counts of this clone. The chain employs TRBV29-1 and TRBJ2-5; perhaps TRBD2 as D (5 bases). CDR3 length: 13 residues. CDR1 and CDR2 (germline): SQVTM, ANQGSEA. The V and J ends lost 6 bases and 2 bases respectively, with 13 bases between them. Here the CDR3 DNA reads TGCAGCGTCCGTGAGGGTCTTCAAGAGACCCAGTACTTC. As protein: CSVREGLQETQYF.

J is TRBJ1-1 and V is TRBV7-9; the D gene is possibly TRBD1 (6 bases). CDR3 length equals 15 residues. Germline V CDR1 and CDR2: SEHNR, FQNEAQ (reference sequence). Trimming stripped 1 base from V and 1 base from J, with 10 bases between. CDR3 bases: TGTGCCAGCAGCTTAGGCGGGGGCGCGAACACTGAAGCTTTCTTT. Residues: CASSLGGGANTEAFF.

The chain carries TRBV5-1 and TRBJ1-6, with D possibly TRBD1 on 6 matching bases. V shed 0 bases and J shed 6 bases, with 16 bases lying between them. Per germline, CDR1 SGHRS and CDR2 YFSETQ. This CDR3 comprises 17 residues. CDR3 sequence reads: CASSLVGGADFNSPLHF. For the CDR3, the DNA is TGCGCCAGCAGCTTGGTCGGGGGGGCGGACTTTAATTCACCCCTCCACTTT.

This clone showed up just once. The gene calls are TRBV9 and TRBJ1-2; D unresolved. Per the germline V gene, CDR1 is SGDLS and CDR2 is YYNGEE. The CDR3 spans 14 residues. The germline V and J ends were trimmed by 4 bases and 4 bases, with 14 bases remaining between them. CDR3 sequence reads: CASSHSGVGYGYTF. In DNA, the CDR3 is TGTGCCAGCAGCCACTCCGGGGTCGGCTATGGCTACACCTTC.

V gene TRBV7-8 combines with J gene TRBJ1-4; 8 bases line up with TRBD1. Germline CDR1 reads SGHVS; CDR2 reads FQNEAQ. This CDR3 has 15 residues. The V and J ends lost 1 base and 5 bases, in that order; junction bases with no gene match: 3. The CDR3 reads CASSLGRDRNEKLFF. The CDR3 DNA reads as TGTGCCAGCAGCTTAGGAAGGGACAGGAATGAAAAACTGTTTTTT. Combining the CDR3 with reference TRBV7-8 and TRBJ1-4 gives the whole variable domain GAGVSQSPRYKVAKRGQDVALRCDPISGHVSLFWYQQALGQGPEFLTYFQNEAQLDKSGLPSDRFFAERPEGSVSTLKIQRTQQEDSAVYLCASSLGRDRNEKLFFGSGTQLSVL.

The chain is built from TRBV12-5 and TRBJ1-3; 7 positions agree with TRBD1. V lost 6 bases and J lost 3; bases outside the gene matches: 8. Germline assignment: CDR1 LGHNT and CDR2 FRNRAP. The CDR3 has 15 amino acids. The CDR3 spells CASGRIGGYGNTIYF. Written as DNA, the CDR3 is TGTGCTAGTGGCCGTATAGGGGGCTATGGAAACACCATATATTTT.

The chain employs TRBV5-4 and TRBJ2-4; TRBD1 agrees at 9 bases. The length of the CDR3 is 16 residues. The V gene's germline CDR1 is SGHNT and CDR2 YYREEE (reference sequence). V lost 4 bases, J lost 1 base, and 6 bases stayed unmatched. The DNA of the CDR3 is TGTGCCAGCAGCGAACAGGGGGCTTTCGCCAAAAACATTCAGTACTTC. It encodes CASSEQGAFAKNIQYF.

The CDR3 region is CASSGTGNVQPQHF. The CDR3 coding sequence is TGTGCCAGTAGCGGGACAGGGAACGTTCAGCCCCAGCATTTT. This chain uses TRBV19 with TRBJ1-5, with 9 nucleotides matching TRBD1. V lost 6 bases, J lost 6 bases, and 6 bases stayed unmatched. The germline gives CDR1 LNHDA, CDR2 SQIVND (reference sequence). The CDR3 has 14 residues.

Of note for this clone: Germline and junction disagree at one end, which may indicate a read error. The DNA for the CDR3 is TGTTCCAGCAGCTTAGTGCAGGCTACCTACAATGAGCAGTTCTTC. Its translation: CSSSLVQATYNEQFF. The chain has TRBV7-9 and TRBJ2-1; D gene ambiguous. This CDR3 contains 15 residues. Germline V gene sequence: CDR1 SEHNR, CDR2 FQNEAQ (reference sequence).

The chain has TRBV29-1 and TRBJ1-3; D might be TRBD1 (6 bases). The CDR3 runs 14 residues. Deletions cut 6 bases from V and 1 base from J, with 13 bases between. CDR1 is SQVTM, CDR2 ANQGSEA, per germline. The CDR3: CSVKGGSSGNTIYF. In nucleotides, the CDR3 is TGCAGCGTGAAAGGGGGAAGTTCTGGAAACACCATATATTTT.

There are a few counts of this clone. The chain carries TRBV7-2 and TRBJ1-1; D may be TRBD1 (5 bases). Germline V CDR1 and CDR2: SGHTA, FQGNSA. V dropped 2 bases and J dropped 1 base, with 8 bases sitting between them. The CDR3 runs 14 residues. The CDR3 nucleotides read TGTGCCAGCAGCTTATATCAGGGGAACACTGAAGCTTTCTTT. Protein product: CASSLYQGNTEAFF.

Comments on this clone: This sample also contains other DNA sequences that code for the same CDR3. The rearrangement uses TRBV9 and TRBJ2-1; possible D gene TRBD2, 6 bases. V was clipped by 0 bases and J by 4 bases, with 11 bases between them. The germline gives CDR1 SGDLS, CDR2 YYNGEE. The CDR3 covers 15 residues. In DNA, the CDR3 is TGTGCCAGCAGCGTAGCTGGGGACTCTTACAATGAGCAGTTCTTC. Translated: CASSVAGDSYNEQFF.

This chain uses TRBV5-1 with TRBJ2-1, with 8 nucleotides matching TRBD2. CDR1 and CDR2 (germline): SGHRS, YFSETQ. The CDR3 covers 16 residues. V shed 0 bases and J 6 bases; nucleotides not matched to a gene: 8. As DNA, the CDR3 is TGCGCCAGCAGCTTGGGAGCGACTAGCGTGACCAATGAGCAGTTCTTC. This translates into CASSLGATSVTNEQFF. The full variable domain, completed using reference TRBV5-1 and TRBJ2-1, is KAGVTQTPRYLIKTRGQQVTLSCSPISGHRSVSWYQQTPGQGLQFLFEYFSETQRNKGNFPGRFSGRQFSNSRSEMNVSTLELGDSALYLCASSLGATSVTNEQFFGPGTRLTVL.

This clone appeared a few times. The chain joins TRBV9 to TRBJ1-5; D might be TRBD1 (6 bases). The V end was cut by 3 bases, the J end by 1 base, with 8 bases between. Germline V gives CDR1 SGDLS, CDR2 YYNGEE. The CDR3 runs 14 residues. CDR3 sequence: CASSGGQSNQPQHF. Written as DNA, the CDR3 is TGTGCCAGCAGCGGCGGACAGAGCAATCAGCCCCAGCATTTT. Filled out from reference TRBV9 and TRBJ1-5, the complete variable domain reads DSGVTQTPKHLITATGQRVTLRCSPRSGDLSVYWYQQSLDQGLQFLIQYYNGEERAKGNILERFSAQQFPDLHSELNLSSLELGDSALYFCASSGGQSNQPQHFGDGTRLSIL.

The J gene is TRBJ1-2, the V gene TRBV19; D might be TRBD1 (6 bases). CDR1 is LNHDA and CDR2 is SQIVND in the germline V gene (reference sequence). The CDR3 consists of 13 residues. Trimming took off 6 bases at V and 4 bases at J, with 12 bases between the two ends. CDR3 loop: CASSKGGIYGYTF. CDR3 nucleotides: TGTGCCAGTAGCAAGGGGGGGATCTATGGCTACACCTTC.

The chain uses TRBV10-3 and TRBJ2-3; 11 bases match TRBD2. CDR3 length: 16 amino acids. Germline V gives CDR1 ENHRY, CDR2 SYGVKD. V dropped 11 bases and J dropped 2; count of bases not matched to a gene: 12. The CDR3 DNA reads as TGTGCCCTCCGGGGGACTAGCGGAGACTACACAGATACGCAGTATTTT. This translates into CALRGTSGDYTDTQYF.

The chain combines TRBV4-1 with TRBJ2-1, with TRBD2 identical over 16 bases. This CDR3 spans 20 amino acids. Germline values: CDR1 MGHRA, CDR2 YSYEKL. V was clipped by 2 bases and J by 4 bases; unmatched bases: 11. CDR3 coding DNA: TGCGCCAGCAGCCAAACACCGGGACTAGCGGGAGGGCCGGAGTACAATGAGCAGTTCTTC. It encodes CASSQTPGLAGGPEYNEQFF.

The V call is TRBV7-9, the J call TRBJ2-1; 12 bases map to TRBD2. J was trimmed by 6 bases and V by 4 bases; bases with no gene match: 4. The CDR3 runs to 15 residues. Per the germline V gene, CDR1 is SEHNR and CDR2 is FQNEAQ (reference sequence). CDR3 in amino acids: CASSSLAGGLNEQFF. DNA for the CDR3: TGTGCCAGCAGCTCACTAGCGGGGGGCCTCAATGAGCAGTTCTTC.

The rearrangement links TRBV5-1 to TRBJ2-7; TRBD1 might be the D (5 bases). Trimming pared 3 bases from V and 0 bases from J, leaving 16 bases between. The CDR3 contains 16 residues. Germline-derived CDR1 and CDR2 are SGHRS and YFSETQ. CDR3 in amino acids: CASSYISGQGSYEQYF. CDR3 bases: TGCGCCAGCAGCTACATCTCAGGGCAAGGCTCCTACGAGCAGTACTTC.

CDR3 DNA sequence: TGTGCCAGCAGTCTGGGAGGGCGGTACAATGAGCAGTTCTTC. Protein sequence: CASSLGGRYNEQFF. This chain joins TRBV27 and TRBJ2-1, with TRBD2 matching over 7 bases. J lost 4 bases, V lost 5 bases, and 5 bases had no gene match. CDR1 is MNHEY, CDR2 SMNVEV, per germline (reference sequence). The CDR3 is 14 residues long.

This clone has only a few counts. The chain carries TRBV2 and TRBJ2-1, with 7 bases that match TRBD2. CDR1 and CDR2 from the germline V gene are SNHLY and FYNNEI. The CDR3 is made up of 16 amino acids. The ends lost 5 bases at V and 4 bases at J; junction bases unmatched: 11. The CDR3 sequence: CASSPPASGLYNEQFF. Written as DNA, the CDR3 is TGTGCCAGCAGTCCCCCGGCTAGCGGCCTTTACAATGAGCAGTTCTTC.

This clone has just a few counts. The gene calls are TRBV7-2 and TRBJ2-7, with TRBD1 matching over 12 bases. There are 14 residues in the CDR3. Germline V gene data show CDR1 as SGHTA and CDR2 as FQGNSA. V lost 4 bases, J lost 7 bases, and 5 bases stayed unmatched. CDR3 sequence reads: CASSWDRGRWEQYF. The CDR3 coding sequence is TGTGCCAGCAGCTGGGACAGGGGGCGCTGGGAGCAGTACTTC. The whole variable domain, remainder taken from reference TRBV7-2 and TRBJ2-7, is GAGVSQSPSNKVTEKGKDVELRCDPISGHTALYWYRQSLGQGLEFLIYFQGNSAPDKSGLPSDRFSAERTGGSVSTLTIQRTQQEDSAVYLCASSWDRGRWEQYFGPGTRLTVT.

This chain links TRBV29-1 with TRBJ1-2; possibly TRBD1 for D (5 bases). CDR3 size: 12 residues. Per the germline V gene, CDR1 is SQVTM and CDR2 is ANQGSEA. Trimming shortened V by 7 bases and J by 7 bases, and 16 bases separated the two germline ends. The chain's CDR3 is CSAGDRAGGYTF. CDR3 coding DNA: TGCAGCGCGGGAGACAGAGCAGGTGGCTACACCTTC.

This clone was counted only a few times. This chain connects TRBV7-9 to TRBJ2-1, with unresolved D. The CDR3 is made up of 16 amino acids. Germline CDR1 reads SEHNR; CDR2 reads FQNEAQ (reference sequence). Trimming took off 1 base at V and 8 bases at J, with 18 bases between the two ends. The CDR3 DNA follows: TGTGCCAGCAGCTTAGTCGGCGAGACTCCCGGTCATGAGCAGTTCTTC. Its translation: CASSLVGETPGHEQFF.

This chain uses TRBV19 with TRBJ2-3; TRBD1 matches 9 bases. Germline V CDR1 and CDR2: LNHDA, SQIVND (reference sequence). The V gene end was trimmed by 1 base and the J gene end by 8 bases; junction bases not matched to a gene: 10. The CDR3 runs 16 residues. CDR3 loop: CASSIGQGVFGGTQYF. CDR3 nucleotide sequence: TGTGCCAGTAGTATAGGACAGGGGGTGTTTGGAGGTACGCAGTATTTT.

This clone was counted a single time. The junction differs from germline at one of its ends, possibly a read error. This rearrangement joins TRBV7-6 to TRBJ2-5; 11 bases match TRBD2. Germline V CDR1 and CDR2: SGHVS, FNYEAQ. CDR3 size: 16 residues. The CDR3 nucleotides read TGTGCCTGCAGCTTTGTAGCGGGAGGGCCCTCGGAGACCCAGTACTTC. As protein: CACSFVAGGPSETQYF.

This sequence joins TRBV28 and TRBJ2-7, with 13 bases lining up with TRBD2. The length of the CDR3 is 19 residues. V was clipped by 3 bases and J by 0 bases; unmatched bases: 11. The germline CDR1 and CDR2 sequences are MDHEN and SYDVKM. The CDR3 reads CASSFPLAGGAGLSYEQYF. The CDR3 DNA is TGTGCCAGCAGTTTCCCACTAGCGGGAGGGGCCGGGCTCTCCTACGAGCAGTACTTC.